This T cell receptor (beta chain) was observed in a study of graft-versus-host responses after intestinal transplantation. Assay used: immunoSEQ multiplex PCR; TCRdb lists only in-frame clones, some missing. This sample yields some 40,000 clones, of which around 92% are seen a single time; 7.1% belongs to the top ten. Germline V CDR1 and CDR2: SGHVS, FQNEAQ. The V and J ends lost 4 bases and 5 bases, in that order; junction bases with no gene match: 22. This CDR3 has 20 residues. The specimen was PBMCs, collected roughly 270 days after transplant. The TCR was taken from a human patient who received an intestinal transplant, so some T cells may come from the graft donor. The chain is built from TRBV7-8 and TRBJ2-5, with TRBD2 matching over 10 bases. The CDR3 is CASSYPGVLAGRHPAETQYF. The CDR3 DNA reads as TGTGCCAGCAGCTATCCAGGGGTACTAGCGGGGCGTCACCCTGCGGAGACCCAGTACTTC.